This T cell receptor (beta chain) was identified in a study of cytomegalovirus exposure and HLA in healthy donors. Study-wide points: A later analysis associated some 18,000 TCR beta sequences with HLA alleles at a 0.05 false discovery rate.

With 4 bases removed from V and 8 bases from J, the gap between germline ends came to 18 bases. Germline-derived CDR1 and CDR2 are SGHRS and YFSETQ. The CDR3 runs to 15 residues. The study ran its PCR with 60 Vbeta and 13 Jbeta primers. TCRdb keeps only in-frame clones here, not all; method: immunoSEQ multiplex PCR. Of 95,000 to 150,000 clones in the sample, roughly 15% were seen once. Note on this clone: Its antigen is undetermined.

Specimen: PBMCs. The TCR comes from a woman aged 18-30 years in good health and CMV-seronegative. The rearrangement uses TRBV5-1 and TRBJ2-2; no reliable D call. Here the CDR3 reads CASSPLGLSSGELFF. The DNA for the CDR3 is TGCGCCAGCAGCCCCCTGGGCCTGTCGTCGGGGGAGCTGTTTTTT.